A single sample gave rise to the 26 T cell receptor beta chains below, sequenced in a study of tumor-infiltrating lymphocytes in localized non-small cell lung cancer (dated by TCRdb to 2020 to 2022). Libraries were built with the immunoSEQ multiplex PCR assay. TCRdb re-hosts the immuneACCESS table, in-frame sequences only. Its copies lack some clones; in the studies checked, an unresolved V gene accounts for under half of them, and the cause for the rest is not known. This sample is represented by 3,000 to 4,000 clones; around three fifths of them were singletons. The ten largest clones take up more than 20% of the sample. Sequences were obtained from uninvolved lung tissue not adjacent to the tumor. These receptors originate from a human donor with non-small cell lung cancer.

This clone has just a few counts. The J gene is TRBJ2-3, the V gene TRBV27; unclear D gene. Germline CDR1 and CDR2: MNHEY and SMNVEV (reference sequence). The V end lost 10 bases, the J end lost 0 bases, and 14 bases lay between the germline ends. This CDR3 has 14 residues. DNA of the CDR3: TGTGCCACCCAAAGGGTAGCTAGCACAGATACGCAGTATTTT. Amino acid sequence: CATQRVASTDTQYF.

The V and J genes are TRBV5-1 and TRBJ2-1; TRBD2 agrees at 12 bases. This CDR3 contains 16 residues. Trimming removed 0 bases from V and 7 bases from J; junction bases left unmatched: 5. Germline V lookup: CDR1 SGHRS, CDR2 YFSETQ. In nucleotides, the CDR3 is TGCGCCAGCAGCTTGGTCCTAGCGGGGGGGCCGAATGAGCAGTTCTTC. It specifies CASSLVLAGGPNEQFF.

The chain combines TRBV2 with TRBJ2-6, with D unresolved. Trimming pared 10 bases from V and 0 bases from J, leaving 13 bases between. Germline V gene lookup returns CDR1 SNHLY and CDR2 FYNNEI. This CDR3 contains 15 residues. The CDR3 nucleotides are TGTGCCACCGGTACCTGGGGCTCTGGGGCCAACGTCCTGACTTTC. As protein: CATGTWGSGANVLTF.

This chain joins TRBV5-1 and TRBJ2-5, with D possibly being TRBD1 (6 bases). Germline assignment: CDR1 SGHRS and CDR2 YFSETQ. The CDR3 sequence is 15 residues long. Trimming left V 4 bases short and J 1 base short, with 14 bases between. CDR3 sequence reads: CASSIPQGIQETQYF. The CDR3 DNA reads as TGCGCCAGCAGCATTCCCCAGGGGATCCAAGAGACCCAGTACTTC.

The J gene is TRBJ2-7, the V gene TRBV6-5; TRBD2 might be the D (6 bases). Germline-derived CDR1 and CDR2 are MNHEY and SVGAGI. This CDR3 contains 15 residues. The germline V and J ends were trimmed by 0 bases and 2 bases, with 11 bases remaining between them. CDR3 region: CASSYSHSGTYEQYF. Written as DNA, the CDR3 is TGTGCCAGCAGTTACTCTCATAGCGGCACCTACGAGCAGTACTTC.

V usage is TRBV6-5 and J usage is TRBJ1-1; D is uncertain. The CDR3 extends over 11 amino acids. Between the trimmed V and J ends, which lost 7 bases and 1 base, there was a span of 4 bases. Per germline, CDR1 MNHEY and CDR2 SVGAGI. CDR3 sequence reads: CASTGNTEAFF. The CDR3 DNA is TGTGCCAGCACGGGGAACACTGAAGCTTTCTTT.

The chain uses TRBV7-2 and TRBJ2-7; unclear D gene. V was cut by 5 bases and J by 3 bases, with 8 bases left in between. The CDR3 extends over 12 amino acids. Germline CDR1 is SGHTA and CDR2 is FQGNSA. Here the CDR3 DNA reads TGTGCCAGCAGCCAAATTAACTACGAGCAGTACTTC. It encodes CASSQINYEQYF.

In DNA form, the CDR3 reads TGCGCCAGCAGCTTGGAAGGGGGCCGTGAAAAACTGTTTTTT. Its translation: CASSLEGGREKLFF. This chain connects TRBV5-1 to TRBJ1-4; 7 nucleotides align to TRBD1. The V segment lost 0 bases and the J segment 7 bases; nucleotides outside the gene matches: 3. Germline V lookup: CDR1 SGHRS, CDR2 YFSETQ. This CDR3 has 14 amino acids.

This CDR3 is CASRKLAGFHEQYF. In nucleotides, the CDR3 is TGTGCCAGCAGAAAACTAGCGGGGTTCCACGAGCAGTACTTC. The V gene is TRBV27, the J gene TRBJ2-7; 10 bases map to TRBD2. The germline CDR1 and CDR2 sequences are MNHEY and SMNVEV (reference sequence). CDR3 size: 14 residues. Germline trimming cut 6 bases from V and 5 bases from J; bases unmatched to any gene: 7.

This clone turned up a few times. The V gene is TRBV19, the J gene TRBJ2-1, with D uncertain. Germline V gene sequence: CDR1 LNHDA, CDR2 SQIVND (reference sequence). There are 13 residues in the CDR3. V was pared by 1 base and J by 5 bases, with 6 bases between. The CDR3 sequence is CASSIVGNNEQFF. In nucleotides, the CDR3 is TGTGCCAGTAGTATAGTAGGGAACAATGAGCAGTTCTTC.

This clone turned up a few times. The chain combines TRBV7-9 with TRBJ2-3; the match to TRBD2 covers 8 bases. Germline CDR1 and CDR2: SEHNR and FQNEAQ (reference sequence). The J segment lost 1 base and the V segment lost 3 bases, leaving 3 bases of the junction unmatched. The CDR3 has 15 residues. Written as DNA, the CDR3 is TGTGCCAGCAGCTTCCCACTAGCGGGCACAGATACGCAGTATTTT. Its translation is CASSFPLAGTDTQYF.

This clone was seen a single time. The chain joins TRBV10-2 to TRBJ2-7; D is possibly TRBD1 (6 bases). The CDR3 is made up of 16 amino acids. V shed 6 bases and J shed 7 bases, with 25 bases lying between them. The V gene's germline CDR1 is WSHSY and CDR2 SAAADI. The CDR3 sequence is CASRESQAGDTSEQYF. CDR3 in DNA: TGCGCCAGCAGGGAGAGTCAGGCAGGGGACACCTCGGAGCAGTACTTC.

CDR3 sequence (DNA): TGTGCCAGCAGTGGACACGTCAATCAGCCCCAGCATTTT. This codes for CASSGHVNQPQHF. The rearrangement joins TRBV6-1 to TRBJ1-5; D remains unclear. The V gene's germline CDR1 is MNHNS and CDR2 SASEGT. The CDR3 extends over 13 amino acids. With 4 bases removed from V and 3 bases from J, the gap between germline ends came to 7 bases.

The chain uses TRBV7-8 and TRBJ2-7, with a weak D call TRBD1 (5 bases). Trimming left V 6 bases short and J 5 bases short, with 17 bases between. The germline gives CDR1 SGHVS, CDR2 FQNEAQ. This CDR3 has 14 residues. CDR3 nucleotides: TGTGCCAGCAGGCCTACTTTAACAGGCCACGAGCAGTACTTC. Translation gives CASRPTLTGHEQYF.

The rearrangement joins TRBV4-3 to TRBJ2-5; 11 bases are shared with TRBD2. Germline CDR1 is LGHNA and CDR2 is YSLEER. The length of the CDR3 is 15 residues. Losses at the gene ends were 0 bases for V and 7 bases for J; bases not matched to a gene: 4. This CDR3 is CASSQDLAGGGTQYF. CDR3 bases: TGCGCCAGCAGCCAAGATCTAGCGGGGGGAGGGACCCAGTACTTC.

The rearrangement links TRBV19 to TRBJ1-5; no reliable D call. The CDR3 runs 11 residues. Trimming stripped 9 bases from V and 4 bases from J, with 7 bases between. CDR1 LNHDA and CDR2 SQIVND come from the germline V gene (reference sequence). The CDR3 DNA is TGTGCCAGCAGGAGAAATCAGCCCCAGCATTTT. Amino acids: CASRRNQPQHF.

This chain joins TRBV27 and TRBJ2-6; the match to TRBD1 covers 9 bases. V lost 7 bases and J lost 1; bases outside the gene matches: 8. Germline V gene data show CDR1 as MNHEY and CDR2 as SMNVEV (reference sequence). The CDR3 consists of 17 residues. DNA for the CDR3: TGTGCCAGCACTGGCGGGACAGGGCCGTCTGGGGCCAACGTCCTGACTTTC. Residues: CASTGGTGPSGANVLTF. Supplemented by reference TRBV27 and TRBJ2-6, the full variable domain reads EAQVTQNPRYLITVTGKKLTVTCSQNMNHEYMSWYRQDPGLGLRQIYYSMNVEVTDKGDVPEGYKVSRKEKRNFPLILESPSPNQTSLYFCASTGGTGPSGANVLTFGAGSRLTVL.

V gene TRBV4-1 combines with J gene TRBJ2-7; D gene unclear. Germline assignment: CDR1 MGHRA and CDR2 YSYEKL. This CDR3 is 13 amino acids long. Trimming shortened V by 1 base and J by 2 bases, and 6 bases separated the two germline ends. CDR3 amino acids: CASSQAPAYEQYF. In nucleotides, the CDR3 is TGCGCCAGCAGCCAAGCCCCCGCCTACGAGCAGTACTTC.

This clone is classed as large (0.1 to 1%). The genes are TRBV19 and TRBJ1-2; D unresolved. This CDR3 is built from 13 residues. Per germline, CDR1 LNHDA and CDR2 SQIVND (reference sequence). V was shortened by 7 bases and J by 3 bases, with 12 bases between the two germline ends. CDR3 nucleotides: TGTGCCAGTACCGGCCGGACGGACTATGGCTACACCTTC. Its translation is CASTGRTDYGYTF.

This chain joins TRBV11-1 and TRBJ2-4, with 7 bases aligning to TRBD1. Germline trimming cut 2 bases from V and 11 bases from J; bases unmatched to any gene: 9. The CDR3 has 14 residues. Germline values: CDR1 SGHAT, CDR2 FQDESV (reference sequence). CDR3 region: CASSLTPQGQVQYF. The CDR3 region has the DNA TGTGCCAGCAGCTTAACCCCACAGGGGCAAGTTCAGTACTTC.

The rearrangement links TRBV19 to TRBJ2-7, with D unresolved. The germline V gene encodes CDR1 LNHDA and CDR2 SQIVND (reference sequence). CDR3 length equals 15 residues. Trimming removed 4 bases from V and 6 bases from J, with 19 bases in between. CDR3 region: CASSTHGRRSLEQYF. CDR3 nucleotide sequence: TGTGCCAGTAGTACCCACGGCAGAAGATCGCTCGAGCAGTACTTC.

The rearrangement uses TRBV6-5 and TRBJ1-3; 7 bases fit TRBD1. Trimming removed 2 bases from V and 0 bases from J; junction bases left unmatched: 4. The CDR3 sequence is 16 residues long. Germline CDR1 reads MNHEY; CDR2 reads SVGAGI. The CDR3, as DNA: TGTGCCAGCAGTTACACGGGACAGAGCTCTGGAAACACCATATATTTT. It yields the protein CASSYTGQSSGNTIYF.

The rearrangement links TRBV10-3 to TRBJ1-1; 7 bases are a match to TRBD1. The CDR3 has 15 residues. V shed 4 bases, J shed 3 bases, and the junction held 8 bases outside the gene matches. Germline V lookup: CDR1 ENHRY, CDR2 SYGVKD. The CDR3 nucleotides read TGTGCCATCAGTGGAGACAGGGATGTGGACACTGAAGCTTTCTTT. It translates to CAISGDRDVDTEAFF.

The CDR3: CASSVQGSSGNTIYF. Written as DNA, the CDR3 is TGTGCCAGCAGTGTACAGGGAAGCTCTGGAAACACCATATATTTT. The chain uses TRBV2 and TRBJ1-3; D may be TRBD1 (6 bases). CDR3 length: 15 amino acids. The germline V and J ends were trimmed by 4 bases and 0 bases, with 10 bases remaining between them. Germline-derived CDR1 and CDR2 are SNHLY and FYNNEI. The full variable domain, with the rest looked up from reference TRBV2 and TRBJ1-3, is EPEVTQTPSHQVTQMGQEVILRCVPISNHLYFYWYRQILGQKVEFLVSFYNNEISEKSEIFDDQFSVERPDGSNFTLKIRSTKLEDSAMYFCASSVQGSSGNTIYFGEGSWLTVV.

The chain has TRBV7-8 and TRBJ2-2, with 14 nucleotides matching TRBD2. Germline V gene data show CDR1 as SGHVS and CDR2 as FQNEAQ. This CDR3 region has 18 residues. The trim removed 4 bases at V and 4 bases at J, leaving 8 bases unmatched. The CDR3 loop reads CASSYQTSGGVGTGELFF. Written as DNA, the CDR3 is TGTGCCAGCAGCTACCAGACTAGCGGGGGGGTGGGCACCGGGGAGCTGTTTTTT.

This chain connects TRBV29-1 to TRBJ2-7; 8 bases fit TRBD1. Germline V gene data show CDR1 as SQVTM and CDR2 as ANQGSEA. CDR3 length equals 14 residues. J was trimmed by 0 bases and V by 2 bases; bases with no gene match: 3. This CDR3 is CSVEHGQGSYEQYF. The DNA for the CDR3 is TGCAGCGTTGAACATGGACAGGGCTCCTACGAGCAGTACTTC.